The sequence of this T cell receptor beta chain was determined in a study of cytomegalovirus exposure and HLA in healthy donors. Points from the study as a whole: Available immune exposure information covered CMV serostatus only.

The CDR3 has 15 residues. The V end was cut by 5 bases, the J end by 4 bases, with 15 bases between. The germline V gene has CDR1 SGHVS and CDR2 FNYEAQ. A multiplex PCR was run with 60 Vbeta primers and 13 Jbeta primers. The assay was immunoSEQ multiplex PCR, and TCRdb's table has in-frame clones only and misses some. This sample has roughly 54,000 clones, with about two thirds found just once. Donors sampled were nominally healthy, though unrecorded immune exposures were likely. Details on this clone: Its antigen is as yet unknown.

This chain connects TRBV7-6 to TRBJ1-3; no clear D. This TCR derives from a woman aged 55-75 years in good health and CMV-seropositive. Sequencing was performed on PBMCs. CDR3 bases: TGTGCCAGCAGCGGGTCGGTAGGGAGAGGAAACACCATATATTTT. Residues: CASSGSVGRGNTIYF. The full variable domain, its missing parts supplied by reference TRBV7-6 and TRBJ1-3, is GAGVSQSPRYKVTKRGQDVALRCDPISGHVSLYWYRQALGQGPEFLTYFNYEAQQDKSGLPNDRFSAERPEGSISTLTIQRTEQRDSAMYRCASSGSVGRGNTIYFGEGSWLTVV.